A single sample gave rise to the 22 T cell receptor beta chains below, sequenced in a study of siplizumab effects on memory and regulatory T cells. Libraries were prepared by immunoSEQ multiplex PCR; TCRdb keeps only in-frame clonotypes and omits some of them. Of about 110,000 clones in the sample, over 85% are singletons; the top ten hold 1.3%. Sequenced material: CD4+ T cells sorted from blood. Receptors originate from a human donor in good health.

J is TRBJ1-2 and V is TRBV6-5; 7 bases align to TRBD1. CDR3 length equals 13 residues. V lost 7 bases, J lost 4 bases, and 6 bases stayed unmatched. CDR1 MNHEY and CDR2 SVGAGI come from the germline V gene. Written as DNA, the CDR3 is TGTGCCAGCAACCCGGGACAGAGCTATGGCTACACCTTC. This translates into CASNPGQSYGYTF.

The chain recombines TRBV6-6 with TRBJ2-7; the D gene is possibly TRBD1 (6 bases). The CDR3 runs to 12 residues. V lost 5 bases and J lost 6, with 11 bases in between. The V gene's germline CDR1 is MNHNY and CDR2 SVGAGI (reference sequence). CDR3: CASSNTGIEQYF. CDR3 in DNA: TGTGCCAGCAGTAACACAGGGATCGAGCAGTACTTC.

The genes are TRBV9 and TRBJ2-2, with 7 bases that match TRBD2. The CDR3 sequence is 16 residues long. J gave up 7 bases and V 1 base, and 10 bases lay outside the gene matches. In germline, CDR1 is SGDLS, CDR2 YYNGEE. The CDR3 is CASSVRFGEGHGELFF. In DNA form, the CDR3 reads TGTGCCAGCAGCGTAAGGTTTGGGGAGGGCCACGGGGAGCTGTTTTTT.

This clone was picked up one time. The chain links TRBV9 to TRBJ1-1, with a tentative D call TRBD1 (5 bases). This CDR3 spans 15 amino acids. Trimming removed 3 bases at V and 1 base at J, with 13 bases between. Germline-derived CDR1 and CDR2 are SGDLS and YYNGEE. CDR3: CASSAGTIRNTEAFF. The CDR3 DNA reads as TGTGCCAGCAGCGCCGGGACCATACGGAACACTGAAGCTTTCTTT.

The J gene is TRBJ2-7, the V gene TRBV2; D not certain. The CDR3 has 11 residues. Deletions cut 2 bases from V and 2 bases from J, with 1 base between. In germline, CDR1 is SNHLY, CDR2 FYNNEI. The CDR3 region has the DNA TGTGCCAGCAGTGAAACCTACGAGCAGTACTTC. The encoded protein is CASSETYEQYF. The entire variable domain, with the rest obtained from reference TRBV2 and TRBJ2-7, is as follows: EPEVTQTPSHQVTQMGQEVILRCVPISNHLYFYWYRQILGQKVEFLVSFYNNEISEKSEIFDDQFSVERPDGSNFTLKIRSTKLEDSAMYFCASSETYEQYFGPGTRLTVT.

J is TRBJ2-1 and V is TRBV2; 9 bases fit TRBD2. The CDR3 contains 14 residues. V trimming: 6 bases; J trimming: 8 bases; junction bases outside the gene matches: 8. Germline CDR1 SNHLY, CDR2 FYNNEI. CDR3: CASSAGTSWDEQFF. The CDR3, as DNA: TGTGCCAGCAGCGCCGGGACTAGCTGGGATGAGCAGTTCTTC.

The V call is TRBV2, the J call TRBJ1-4; D call uncertain. The CDR3 has 13 amino acids. Trimming removed 4 bases at V and 8 bases at J, with 11 bases between. CDR1 and CDR2 (germline): SNHLY, FYNNEI. The CDR3, as DNA: TGTGCCAGCAGTGTCCGACTACAGGAAAAACTGTTTTTT. The encoded protein is CASSVRLQEKLFF.

This chain's CDR3 is CASRQGNGSPLHF. The DNA of the CDR3 is TGTGCCAGCAGGCAGGGAAACGGTTCACCCCTCCACTTT. This chain joins TRBV6-1 and TRBJ1-6, with D maybe TRBD1 (5 bases). The CDR3 covers 13 residues. Trimming shortened V by 6 bases and J by 9 bases, and 12 bases separated the two germline ends. Per germline, CDR1 MNHNS and CDR2 SASEGT.

The chain links TRBV2 to TRBJ1-1; maybe TRBD1 (6 bases). V lost 4 bases to trimming and J lost 0 bases, with 12 bases between them. Germline V gene data show CDR1 as SNHLY and CDR2 as FYNNEI. This CDR3 region has 15 residues. The CDR3 here is CASSVRAGVNTEAFF. The CDR3 coding sequence is TGTGCCAGCAGTGTAAGGGCAGGGGTGAACACTGAAGCTTTCTTT.

The gene calls are TRBV9 and TRBJ1-5; D ambiguous. Germline V gene sequence: CDR1 SGDLS, CDR2 YYNGEE. Trimming removed 0 bases from V and 1 base from J, with 8 bases in between. There are 15 residues in the CDR3. The CDR3 here is CASSVDGTSNQPQHF. Written as DNA, the CDR3 is TGTGCCAGCAGCGTAGACGGAACCAGCAATCAGCCCCAGCATTTT.

The CDR3 loop reads CASSPKKGAEAFF. The CDR3 nucleotides are TGTGCCAGCTCACCAAAGAAAGGCGCTGAAGCTTTCTTT. The chain carries TRBV18 and TRBJ1-1, with unresolved D. Between the trimmed V and J ends, which lost 2 bases and 6 bases, there was a span of 10 bases. Germline CDR1 and CDR2: KGHSH and LQKENI. The CDR3 extends over 13 amino acids.

This clone was counted between two and nine times. The chain carries TRBV2 and TRBJ1-6; tentatively, D is TRBD1 (5 bases). With 6 bases removed from V and 5 bases from J, the gap between germline ends came to 11 bases. CDR3 length equals 14 residues. Germline assignment: CDR1 SNHLY and CDR2 FYNNEI. CDR3 nucleotide sequence: TGTGCCAGCAGCATGACAGAAAATAATTCACCCCTCCACTTT. Protein product: CASSMTENNSPLHF.

This clone came up a few times. The rearrangement uses TRBV20-1 and TRBJ1-1; D is uncertain. The CDR3 is 11 amino acids. Trimming left V 4 bases short and J 5 bases short, with 8 bases between. Germline values: CDR1 DFQATT, CDR2 SNEGSKA (reference sequence). CDR3 sequence: CSAKPRTEAFF. The CDR3, as DNA: TGCAGTGCTAAGCCCCGAACTGAAGCTTTCTTT.

The rearrangement joins TRBV6-1 to TRBJ2-5; D unclear. The CDR3 sequence is 17 residues long. The ends were cut back, 0 bases at V and 1 base at J, with 15 bases in the middle. Germline-derived CDR1 and CDR2 are MNHNS and SASEGT. For the CDR3, the DNA is TGTGCCAGCAGTGAAGCTCTCTACGTAACGGCCCAAGAGACCCAGTACTTC. As protein: CASSEALYVTAQETQYF.

The rearrangement joins TRBV5-1 to TRBJ1-2; 9 bases agree with TRBD1. Germline CDR1 reads SGHRS; CDR2 reads YFSETQ. The CDR3 spans 15 residues. V shed 1 base, J shed 2 bases, and the junction held 3 bases outside the gene matches. Here the CDR3 reads CASSLWTGANYGYTF. CDR3 nucleotide sequence: TGCGCCAGCAGCTTGTGGACAGGGGCCAACTATGGCTACACCTTC.

This clone was seen more than once but under ten times. The J gene is TRBJ1-5, the V gene TRBV5-5; possibly TRBD1 for D (6 bases). Germline CDR1 and CDR2: SGHKS and YYEKEE (reference sequence). This CDR3 has 12 amino acids. Trimming took off 4 bases at V and 7 bases at J, with 9 bases between the two ends. In nucleotides, the CDR3 is TGTGCCAGCAGCACTACAGGGCAGCCCCAGCATTTT. It codes for CASSTTGQPQHF.

This clone appeared once. The chain couples TRBV25-1 to TRBJ1-1, with TRBD1 identical over 7 bases. The CDR3 runs to 16 residues. J was trimmed by 4 bases and V by 7 bases; bases with no gene match: 15. CDR1 and CDR2 from the germline V gene are MGHDK and SYGVNS. Here the CDR3 DNA reads TGTGCCAGCACCCCAGTGAGGGCAGGGGGAGTCACTGAAGCTTTCTTT. Translated, it gives CASTPVRAGGVTEAFF.

V and J are TRBV5-1 and TRBJ2-7; no clear D gene. V lost 1 base to trimming and J lost 5 bases, with 13 bases between them. Germline V gene sequence: CDR1 SGHRS, CDR2 YFSETQ. The CDR3 has 14 residues. The CDR3 DNA reads as TGCGCCAGCAGCTTGTCATCCACTCCCGACGAGCAGTACTTC. It translates to CASSLSSTPDEQYF. Full variable domain (remainder filled in from reference TRBV5-1 and TRBJ2-7): KAGVTQTPRYLIKTRGQQVTLSCSPISGHRSVSWYQQTPGQGLQFLFEYFSETQRNKGNFPGRFSGRQFSNSRSEMNVSTLELGDSALYLCASSLSSTPDEQYFGPGTRLTVT.

The chain carries TRBV5-1 and TRBJ2-2; TRBD1 aligns across 8 bases. The CDR3 length is 15 residues. Germline V gives CDR1 SGHRS, CDR2 YFSETQ. V was clipped by 2 bases and J by 6 bases; unmatched bases: 6. CDR3 in amino acids: CASSLWTGSAGELFF. The CDR3, as DNA: TGCGCCAGCAGCTTATGGACAGGGTCGGCCGGGGAGCTGTTTTTT.

V gene TRBV11-2 combines with J gene TRBJ2-4, with D possibly matching TRBD1 (7 bases). The length of the CDR3 is 13 residues. CDR1 is SGHAT, CDR2 FQNNGV, per germline. Trimming removed 10 bases at V and 0 bases at J, with 10 bases between. CDR3 in DNA: TGTGCCACCAGGGGGGTAGCCAAAAACATTCAGTACTTC. Its translation: CATRGVAKNIQYF.

The gene calls are TRBV15 and TRBJ1-1, with D uncertain. This CDR3 has 15 amino acids. Trimming took 8 bases from V and 4 from J, leaving 20 bases between them. Germline V gene data show CDR1 as LNHNV and CDR2 as YYDKDF (reference sequence). CDR3 nucleotides: TGTGCCACCCTACCTGGTGTAGTGATCCGCACTGAAGCTTTCTTT. It specifies CATLPGVVIRTEAFF.

The DNA for the CDR3 is TGTGCCAGCAGCTTCCCCGGGACTAGCTTCAATGAGCAGTTCTTC. Amino acids: CASSFPGTSFNEQFF. The J gene is TRBJ2-1, the V gene TRBV7-2, with 9 nucleotides matching TRBD2. V was pared by 3 bases and J by 6 bases, with 6 bases of the junction left unmatched. The V gene's germline CDR1 is SGHTA and CDR2 FQGNSA. The length of the CDR3 is 15 residues.